This T cell receptor beta chain emerged from a study of beta chain features in type 1 diabetes. Heparinised blood was drawn once per donor, averaging approximately 100 mL. Study-wide findings and caveats: Sequencing from cDNA could over-represent high-TCR-expressing cells. TCRB CDR3s were moderately but significantly shorter in Type 1 diabetes patients in all four CD4+ subsets. Among type 1 diabetes patients, VDJ junctions had fewer insertions and more deletions.

The table lists this clone with a few counts. Its cognate antigen is unknown. V lost 7 bases to trimming and J lost 3 bases, with 13 bases between them. The germline CDR1 and CDR2 sequences are SQVTM and ANQGSEA. CDR3 size: 12 residues. The sequenced template was cDNA made from the entire isolated RNA. Assay used: immunoSEQ multiplex PCR; TCRdb lists only in-frame clones, some missing. The sample shows under 300,000 clones, 11% to 15% of them seen only once. This receptor was taken from a man aged 25-45 years with type 1 diabetes. The sample was naive CD4+ T cells from blood. This rearrangement joins TRBV29-1 to TRBJ2-7; D is perhaps TRBD1 (6 bases). The CDR3 DNA is TGCAGCGCTCACAGGGAAGGCTACGAGCAGTACTTC. Its translation: CSAHREGYEQYF.